The sequence of this T cell receptor beta chain was determined in a study of T cells in Graves' hyperthyroidism and ophthalmopathy. Concerning this clonotype: Being one base from a much bigger clone, this may be a read error.

In germline, CDR1 is SGHTA, CDR2 FQGNSA. This CDR3 comprises 12 residues. Trimming took 7 bases from V and 5 from J, leaving 11 bases between them. TCR beta CDR3 regions were amplified from RNA. The TCR CDR3 first-round RT-PCR relied on the HTBI primer set. MiXCR was run by TCRdb on the multiplex PCR reads, yielding one entry per CDR3 protein. The sample has under 550,000 distinct CDR3 sequences, about 20% seen once. The TCR comes from a middle-aged man with Graves' ophthalmopathy. What was sequenced was blood. The chain uses TRBV7-2 and TRBJ2-5; D is unclear. In DNA form, the CDR3 reads TGTGCCAGCACTCCCTGGTTGGAGACCCAGTACTTC. Protein: CASTPWLETQYF.